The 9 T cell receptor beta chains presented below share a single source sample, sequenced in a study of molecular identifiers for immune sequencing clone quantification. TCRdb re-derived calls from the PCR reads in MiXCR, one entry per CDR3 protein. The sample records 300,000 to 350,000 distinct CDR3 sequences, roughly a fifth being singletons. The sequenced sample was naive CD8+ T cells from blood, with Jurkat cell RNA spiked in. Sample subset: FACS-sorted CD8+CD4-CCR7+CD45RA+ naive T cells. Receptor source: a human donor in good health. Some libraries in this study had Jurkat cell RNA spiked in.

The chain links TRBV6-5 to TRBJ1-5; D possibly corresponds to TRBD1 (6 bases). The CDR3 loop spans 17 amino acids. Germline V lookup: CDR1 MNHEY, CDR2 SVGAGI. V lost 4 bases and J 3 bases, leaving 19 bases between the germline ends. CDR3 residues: CASSLNGGQRDNQPQHF. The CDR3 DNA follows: TGTGCCAGCAGTTTAAACGGGGGCCAGCGCGACAATCAGCCCCAGCATTTT.

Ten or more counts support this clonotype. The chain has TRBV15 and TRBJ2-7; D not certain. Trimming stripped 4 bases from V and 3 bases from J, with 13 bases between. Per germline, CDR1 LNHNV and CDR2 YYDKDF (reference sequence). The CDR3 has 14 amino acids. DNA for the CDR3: TGTGCCACCAGCATGTCAACGGAATACTACGAGCAGTACTTC. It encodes CATSMSTEYYEQYF. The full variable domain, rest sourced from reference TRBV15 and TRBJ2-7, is DAMVIQNPRYQVTQFGKPVTLSCSQTLNHNVMYWYQQKSSQAPKLLFHYYDKDFNNEADTPDNFQSRRPNTSFCFLDIRSPGLGDTAMYLCATSMSTEYYEQYFGPGTRLTVT.

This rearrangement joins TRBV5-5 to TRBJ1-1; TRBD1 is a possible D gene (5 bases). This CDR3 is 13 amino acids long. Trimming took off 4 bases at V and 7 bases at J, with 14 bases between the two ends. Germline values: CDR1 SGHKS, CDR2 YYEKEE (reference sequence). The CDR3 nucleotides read TGTGCCAGCAGCCTTAGTAGGGACCTTGAAGCTTTCTTT. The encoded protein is CASSLSRDLEAFF.

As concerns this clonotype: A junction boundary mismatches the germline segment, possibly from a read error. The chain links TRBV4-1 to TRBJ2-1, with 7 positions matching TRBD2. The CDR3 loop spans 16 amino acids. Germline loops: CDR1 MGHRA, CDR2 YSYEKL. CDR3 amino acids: CASSQEGLGLYNEQLF. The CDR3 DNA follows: TGCGCCAGCAGCCAAGAAGGACTAGGACTCTACAATGAGCAGCTCTTC.

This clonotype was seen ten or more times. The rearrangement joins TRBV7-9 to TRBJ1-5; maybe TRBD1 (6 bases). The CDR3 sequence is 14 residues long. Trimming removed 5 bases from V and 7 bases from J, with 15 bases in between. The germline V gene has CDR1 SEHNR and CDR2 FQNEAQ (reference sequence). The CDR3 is CASSLQGTGQPQHF. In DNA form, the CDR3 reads TGTGCCAGCAGCCTACAGGGTACCGGCCAGCCCCAGCATTTT.

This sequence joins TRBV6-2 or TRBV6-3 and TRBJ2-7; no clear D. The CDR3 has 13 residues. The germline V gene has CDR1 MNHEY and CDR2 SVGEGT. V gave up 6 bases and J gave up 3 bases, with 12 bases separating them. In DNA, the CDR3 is TGTGCCAGCAGCCACGGGCCGTACTACGAGCAGTACTTC. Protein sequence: CASSHGPYYEQYF.

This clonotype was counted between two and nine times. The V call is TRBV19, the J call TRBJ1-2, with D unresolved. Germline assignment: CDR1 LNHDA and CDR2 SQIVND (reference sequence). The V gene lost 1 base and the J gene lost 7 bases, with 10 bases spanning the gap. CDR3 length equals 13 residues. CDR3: CASSIGVFSGYTF. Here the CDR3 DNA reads TGTGCCAGTAGTATAGGAGTGTTCAGTGGCTACACCTTC.

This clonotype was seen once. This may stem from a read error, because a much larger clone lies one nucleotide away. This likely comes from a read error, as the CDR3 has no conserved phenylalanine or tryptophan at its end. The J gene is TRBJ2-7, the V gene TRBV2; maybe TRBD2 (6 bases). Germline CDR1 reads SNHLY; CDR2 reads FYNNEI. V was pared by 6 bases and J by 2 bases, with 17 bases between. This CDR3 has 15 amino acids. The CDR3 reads CASRPPGVAAYEQYL. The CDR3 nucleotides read TGTGCCAGCAGGCCCCCGGGGGTGGCAGCCTACGAGCAGTACCTC.

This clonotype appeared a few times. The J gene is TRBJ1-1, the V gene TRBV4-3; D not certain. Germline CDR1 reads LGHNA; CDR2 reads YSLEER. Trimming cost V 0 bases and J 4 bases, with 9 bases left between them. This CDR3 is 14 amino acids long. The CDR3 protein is CASSQDGVGTEAFF. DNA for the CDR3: TGCGCCAGCAGCCAAGATGGGGTAGGCACTGAAGCTTTCTTT.